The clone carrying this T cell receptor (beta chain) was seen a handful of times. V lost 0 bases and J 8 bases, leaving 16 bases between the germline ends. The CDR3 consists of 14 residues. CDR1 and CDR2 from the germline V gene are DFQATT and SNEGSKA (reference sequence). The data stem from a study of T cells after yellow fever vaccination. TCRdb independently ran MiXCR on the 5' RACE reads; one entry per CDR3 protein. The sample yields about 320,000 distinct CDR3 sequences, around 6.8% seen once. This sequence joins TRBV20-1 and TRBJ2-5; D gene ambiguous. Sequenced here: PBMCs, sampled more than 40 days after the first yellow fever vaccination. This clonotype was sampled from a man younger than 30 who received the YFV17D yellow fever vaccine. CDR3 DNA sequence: TGCAGTGCTAGAGATTTAGGTGTAGGAAGAACCCAGTACTTC. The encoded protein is CSARDLGVGRTQYF.